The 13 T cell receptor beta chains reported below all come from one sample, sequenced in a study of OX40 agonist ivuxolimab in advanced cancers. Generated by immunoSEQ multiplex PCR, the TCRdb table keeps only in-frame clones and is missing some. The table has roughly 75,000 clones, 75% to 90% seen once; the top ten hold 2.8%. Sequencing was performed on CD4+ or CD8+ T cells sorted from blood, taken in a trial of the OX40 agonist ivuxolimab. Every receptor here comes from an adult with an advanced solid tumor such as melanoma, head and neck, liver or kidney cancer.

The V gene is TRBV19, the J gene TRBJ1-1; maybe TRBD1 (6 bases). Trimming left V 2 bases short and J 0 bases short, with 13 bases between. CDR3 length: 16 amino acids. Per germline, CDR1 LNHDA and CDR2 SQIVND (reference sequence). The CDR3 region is CASSISGARMNTEAFF. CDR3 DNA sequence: TGTGCCAGTAGTATATCAGGGGCCCGAATGAACACTGAAGCTTTCTTT.

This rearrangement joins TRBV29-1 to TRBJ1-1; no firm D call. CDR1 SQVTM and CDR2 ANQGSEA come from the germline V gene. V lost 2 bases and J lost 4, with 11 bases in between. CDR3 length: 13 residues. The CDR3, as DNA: TGCAGCGTTGAAAGAGGGTGGGTCACTGAAGCTTTCTTT. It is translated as CSVERGWVTEAFF. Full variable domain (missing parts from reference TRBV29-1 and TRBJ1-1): SAVISQKPSRDICQRGTSLTIQCQVDSQVTMMFWYRQQPGQSLTLIATANQGSEATYESGFVIDKFPISRPNLTFSTLTVSNMSPEDSSIYLCSVERGWVTEAFFGQGTRLTVV.

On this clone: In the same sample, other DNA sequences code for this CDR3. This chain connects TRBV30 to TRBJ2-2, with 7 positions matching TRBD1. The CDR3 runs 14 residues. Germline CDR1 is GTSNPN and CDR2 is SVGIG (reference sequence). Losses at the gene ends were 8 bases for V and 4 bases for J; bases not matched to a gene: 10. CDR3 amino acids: CASRDSGPTGELFF. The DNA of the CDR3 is TGTGCCAGCCGGGACAGCGGACCCACCGGGGAGCTGTTTTTT.

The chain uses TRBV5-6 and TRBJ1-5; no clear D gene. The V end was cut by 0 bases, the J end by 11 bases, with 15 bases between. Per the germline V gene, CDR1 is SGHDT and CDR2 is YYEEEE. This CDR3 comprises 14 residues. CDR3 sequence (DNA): TGTGCCAGCAGCTTGGCCGGCCAGACCTCTTCCCAGCATTTT. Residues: CASSLAGQTSSQHF.

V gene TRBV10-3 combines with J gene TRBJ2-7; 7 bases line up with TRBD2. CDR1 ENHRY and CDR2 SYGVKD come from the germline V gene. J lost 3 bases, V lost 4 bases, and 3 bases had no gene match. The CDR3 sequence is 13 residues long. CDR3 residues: CAISAGGGYEQYF. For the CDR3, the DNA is TGTGCCATCAGTGCGGGGGGTGGCTACGAGCAGTACTTC.

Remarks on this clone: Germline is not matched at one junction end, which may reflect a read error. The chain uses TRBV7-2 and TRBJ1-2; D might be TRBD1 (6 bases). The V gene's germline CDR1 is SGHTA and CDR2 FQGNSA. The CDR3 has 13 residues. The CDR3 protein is CAGSRGGSEGYTF. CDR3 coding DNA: TGTGCCGGCAGTCGAGGGGGGTCTGAGGGCTACACCTTC.

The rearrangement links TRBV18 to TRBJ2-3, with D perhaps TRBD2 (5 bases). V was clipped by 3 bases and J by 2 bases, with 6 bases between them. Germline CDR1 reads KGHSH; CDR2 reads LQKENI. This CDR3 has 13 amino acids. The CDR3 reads CASSPRVTDTQYF. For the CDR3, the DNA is TGTGCCAGCTCACCGCGGGTCACAGATACGCAGTATTTT.

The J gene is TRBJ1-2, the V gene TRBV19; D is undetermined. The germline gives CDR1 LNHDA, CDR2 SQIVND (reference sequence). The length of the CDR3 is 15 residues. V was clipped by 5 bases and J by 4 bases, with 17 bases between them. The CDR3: CASSPTLREGYGYTF. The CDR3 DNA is TGTGCCAGTAGTCCGACCTTAAGGGAAGGCTATGGCTACACCTTC.

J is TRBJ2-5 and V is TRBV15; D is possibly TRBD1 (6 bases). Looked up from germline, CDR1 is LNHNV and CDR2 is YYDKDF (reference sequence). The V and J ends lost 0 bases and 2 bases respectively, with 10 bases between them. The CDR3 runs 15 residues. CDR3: CATSRDRGQQETQYF. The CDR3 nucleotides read TGTGCCACCAGCAGAGACAGAGGACAGCAAGAGACCCAGTACTTC.

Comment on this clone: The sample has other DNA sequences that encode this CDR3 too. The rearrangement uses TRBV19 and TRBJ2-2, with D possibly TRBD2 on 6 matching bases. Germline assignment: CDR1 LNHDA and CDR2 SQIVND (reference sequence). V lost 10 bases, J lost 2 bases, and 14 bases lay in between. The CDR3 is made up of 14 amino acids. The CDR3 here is CATNSGVNTGELFF. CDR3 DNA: TGTGCCACAAATTCGGGGGTAAACACCGGGGAGCTGTTTTTT.

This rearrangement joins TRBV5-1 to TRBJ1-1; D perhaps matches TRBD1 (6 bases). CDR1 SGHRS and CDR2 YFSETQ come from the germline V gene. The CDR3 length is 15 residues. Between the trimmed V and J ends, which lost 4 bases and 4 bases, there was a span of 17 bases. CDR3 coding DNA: TGCGCCAGCAGCGCACAGGGAAGGGGGTTCACTGAAGCTTTCTTT. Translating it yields CASSAQGRGFTEAFF.

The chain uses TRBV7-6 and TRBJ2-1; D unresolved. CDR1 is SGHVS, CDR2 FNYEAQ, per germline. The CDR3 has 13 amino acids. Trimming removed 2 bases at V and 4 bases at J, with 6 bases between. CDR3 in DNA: TGTGCCAGCAGCTTATCACAGTACAATGAGCAGTTCTTC. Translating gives CASSLSQYNEQFF.

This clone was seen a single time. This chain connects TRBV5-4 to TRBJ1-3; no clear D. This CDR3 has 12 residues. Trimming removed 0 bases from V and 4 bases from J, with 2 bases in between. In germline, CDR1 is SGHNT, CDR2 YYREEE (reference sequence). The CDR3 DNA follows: TGTGCCAGCAGCTTGGACGGAAACACCATATATTTT. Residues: CASSLDGNTIYF.